Below, 6 T cell receptor beta chains from the same sample are listed, as sequenced in a study of vaccination effects on CD4 cells after COVID-19. Antigens of these TCRs are unknown. Viral peptide pools were used in the ViraFEST assay to expand antigen-specific CD4+ T cells, and sequencing came afterward. Isolating CD4+ T cells followed roughly ten days of culture. Vaccine administered to participants consisted of two doses of either BNT162b2 or mRNA-1273. Sequenced by immunoSEQ multiplex PCR; TCRdb stores in-frame clones only, minus some. The data show around 69,000 clones, about 67% seen once. The sample consisted of CD4+ T cells from PBMCs cultured with HCoV-229E spike peptides, taken after COVID-19 vaccination. Source of these receptors: a human donor who received a COVID-19 vaccine.

This chain links TRBV6-2 or TRBV6-3 with TRBJ1-5, with D unresolved. The CDR3 runs to 13 residues. The V end lost 2 bases, the J end lost 6 bases, and 8 bases lay between the germline ends. Germline-derived CDR1 and CDR2 are MNHEY and SVGEGT. The CDR3 DNA sequence: TGTGCCAGCAGTTACGGAGGGAGTCAGCCCCAGCATTTT. Its protein product is CASSYGGSQPQHF.

V usage is TRBV6-2 or TRBV6-3 and J usage is TRBJ2-5, with TRBD1 as a possible D gene (6 bases). Trimming took 3 bases from V and 9 from J, leaving 17 bases between them. Germline V gene sequence: CDR1 MNHEY, CDR2 SVGEGT. This CDR3 has 14 residues. CDR3 protein: CASSYAQGKGAQYF. The CDR3 DNA reads TGTGCCAGCAGTTATGCACAGGGAAAGGGGGCCCAGTACTTC.

CDR3 in amino acids: CSASPGWGEKLFF. The DNA for the CDR3 is TGCAGTGCTAGTCCGGGGTGGGGTGAAAAACTGTTTTTT. This chain connects TRBV20-1 to TRBJ1-4; D unresolved. CDR3 length: 13 residues. Germline V gene lookup returns CDR1 DFQATT and CDR2 SNEGSKA (reference sequence). V lost 3 bases and J lost 7, with 12 bases in between.

V gene TRBV6-6 combines with J gene TRBJ2-3; 10 bases match TRBD2. Germline assignment: CDR1 MNHNY and CDR2 SVGAGI (reference sequence). Trimming removed 6 bases from V and 6 bases from J; junction bases left unmatched: 9. The CDR3 sequence is 15 residues long. The DNA for the CDR3 is TGTGCCAGCAGATCACTTGGACTAGCGGTCGATACGCAGTATTTT. Encoded protein: CASRSLGLAVDTQYF.

The chain carries TRBV19 and TRBJ1-6; D not resolved. The V end lost 3 bases, the J end lost 8 bases, and 8 bases lay between the germline ends. The germline V gene has CDR1 LNHDA and CDR2 SQIVND (reference sequence). The CDR3 length is 13 residues. The CDR3: CASSMRSYSPLHF. In nucleotides, the CDR3 is TGTGCCAGTAGTATGAGGAGTTATTCACCCCTCCACTTT.

The chain combines TRBV7-2 with TRBJ1-1; no clear D gene. This CDR3 contains 13 residues. V lost 2 bases, J lost 1 base, and 5 bases lay in between. In germline, CDR1 is SGHTA, CDR2 FQGNSA. This CDR3 is CASSLQPNTEAFF. In DNA, the CDR3 is TGTGCCAGCAGCTTACAGCCGAACACTGAAGCTTTCTTT.